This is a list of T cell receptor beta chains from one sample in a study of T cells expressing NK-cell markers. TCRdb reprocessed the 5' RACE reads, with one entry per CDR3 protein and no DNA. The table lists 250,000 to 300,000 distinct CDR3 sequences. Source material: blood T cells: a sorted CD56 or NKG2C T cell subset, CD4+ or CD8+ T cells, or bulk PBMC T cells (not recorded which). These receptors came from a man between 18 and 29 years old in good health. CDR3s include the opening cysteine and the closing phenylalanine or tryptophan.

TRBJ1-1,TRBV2,CASSEEWTAKAFF
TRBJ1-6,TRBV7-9,CASSSQDSPLHF
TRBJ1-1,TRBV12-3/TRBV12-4,CASGDRGGTEAFF
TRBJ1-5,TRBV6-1,CASTPGGERGQPQHF
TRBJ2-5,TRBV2,CASSKAKVLQETQYF
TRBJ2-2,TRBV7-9,CASSSGQVTGELFF
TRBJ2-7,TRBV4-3,CASSQEGTSDNEQYF
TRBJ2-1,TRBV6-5,CASSYVRNNEQFF
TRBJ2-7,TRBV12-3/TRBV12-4,CASSAKNRADYEQYF
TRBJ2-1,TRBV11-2,CASSFQGQVYNEQFF
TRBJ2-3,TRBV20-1,CSAHIAGGSVDTQYF
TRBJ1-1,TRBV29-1,CSVVDRRAAEAFF
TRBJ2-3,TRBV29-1,CSGARGYTDTQYF
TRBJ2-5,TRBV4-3,CASSREISGRGQETQYF
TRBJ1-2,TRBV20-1,CSARVLEDNYGYTF
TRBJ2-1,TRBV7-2,CASSEQGRAGEQFF
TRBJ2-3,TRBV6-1,CASSGLAGVDTQYF
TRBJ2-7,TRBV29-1,CIRGGLTHEQYF
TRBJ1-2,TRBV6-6,CAGGTRLYGYTF
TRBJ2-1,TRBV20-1,CSATTGTNEQFF
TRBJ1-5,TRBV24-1,CATERGSNQPQHF
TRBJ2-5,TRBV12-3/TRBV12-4,CASSLGGMETQYF
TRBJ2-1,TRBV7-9,CASSLLGAGHYNEQFF
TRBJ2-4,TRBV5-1,CASSLGDRGVGIQYF
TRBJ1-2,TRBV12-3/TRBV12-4,CASSLVGGSGGYTF
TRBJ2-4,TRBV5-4,CASSPRGSLAKNIQYF
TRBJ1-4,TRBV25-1,CASSERGTGITEKLFF
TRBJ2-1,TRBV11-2,CASSELAGGYNEQFF
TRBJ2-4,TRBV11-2,CASSNGTSGSIAKNIQYF
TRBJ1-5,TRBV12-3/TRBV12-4,CASTAQGHQPQHF
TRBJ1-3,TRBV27,CASSSLTGTGIGFSGNTIYF
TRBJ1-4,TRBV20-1,CSARDLATNEKLFF
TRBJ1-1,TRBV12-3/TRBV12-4,CASSFRENTEAFF
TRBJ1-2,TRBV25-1,CASSESWDNYGYTF
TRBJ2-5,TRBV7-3,CASSPRTERNQETQYF
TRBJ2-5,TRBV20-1,CSAPVRQETQYF
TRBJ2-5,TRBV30,CALSGGRETQYF
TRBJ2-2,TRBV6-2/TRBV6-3,CASGRPGNANTGELFF
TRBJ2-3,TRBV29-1,CSVLAGVSTDTQYF
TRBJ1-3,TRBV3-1,CASSQGWARSSGNTIYF
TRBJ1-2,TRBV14,CASSPTGHGYTF
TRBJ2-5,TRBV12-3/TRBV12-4,CASSIGQGGETQYF
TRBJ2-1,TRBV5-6,CASSIAGTEYNEQFF
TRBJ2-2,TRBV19,CASSIEGRGTGELFF
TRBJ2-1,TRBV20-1,CSAFRDSYNEQFF
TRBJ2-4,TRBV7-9,CASSVLRGKSKNIQYF
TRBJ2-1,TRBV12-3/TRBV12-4,CASRDQGTGSYNEQFF
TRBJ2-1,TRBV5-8,CASSLGYETSGYNEQFF
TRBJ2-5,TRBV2,CASRGGRLETQYF
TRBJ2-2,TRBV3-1,CASSQERVGGTGELFF
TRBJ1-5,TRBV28,CASRTGRTQPQHF
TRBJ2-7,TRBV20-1,CSARDYLKLLSYEQYF
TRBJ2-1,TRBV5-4,CASSLAGGSGNEQFF
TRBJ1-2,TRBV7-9,CASSTGRAWYGYTF
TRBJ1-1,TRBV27,CASIDTGRGIFGSEAFF
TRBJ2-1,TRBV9,CASSVASGSRSEQFF
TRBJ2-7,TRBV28,CATEGGHYEQYF